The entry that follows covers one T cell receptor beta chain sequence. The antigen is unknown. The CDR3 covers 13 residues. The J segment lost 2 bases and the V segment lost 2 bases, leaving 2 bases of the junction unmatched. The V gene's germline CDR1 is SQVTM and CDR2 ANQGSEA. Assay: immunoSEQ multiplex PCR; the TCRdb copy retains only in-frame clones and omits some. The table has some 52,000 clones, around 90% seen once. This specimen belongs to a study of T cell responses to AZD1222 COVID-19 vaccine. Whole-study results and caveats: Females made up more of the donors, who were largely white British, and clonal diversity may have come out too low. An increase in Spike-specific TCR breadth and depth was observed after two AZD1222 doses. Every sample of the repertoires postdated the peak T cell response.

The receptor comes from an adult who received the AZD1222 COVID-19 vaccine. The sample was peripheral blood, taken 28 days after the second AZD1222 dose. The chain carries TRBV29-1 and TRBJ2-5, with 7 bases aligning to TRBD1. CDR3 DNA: TGCAGCGTTGAAAGGGACAGACAAGAGACCCAGTACTTC. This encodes CSVERDRQETQYF. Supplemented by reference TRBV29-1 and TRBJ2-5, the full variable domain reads SAVISQKPSRDICQRGTSLTIQCQVDSQVTMMFWYRQQPGQSLTLIATANQGSEATYESGFVIDKFPISRPNLTFSTLTVSNMSPEDSSIYLCSVERDRQETQYFGPGTRLLVL.